Included here is one T cell receptor beta chain sequence, with context. Antigen: not known. Generated by immunoSEQ multiplex PCR, the TCRdb table keeps only in-frame clones and is missing some. The sample has approximately 72,000 clones; 90% to 95% are singletons. This entry belongs to a study of cytomegalovirus exposure and HLA in healthy donors. Study-wide background: The roughly 130 validation repertoires, a later analysis reported, used the same platform as the roughly 730 repertoires from the first cohort.

Findings and caveats of the study: There were around 160 TCR beta chains listed as cytomegalovirus-associated.

Per germline, CDR1 MDHEN and CDR2 SYDVKM. The CDR3 loop spans 17 amino acids. V lost 0 bases and J 5 bases, leaving 19 bases between the germline ends. While the first cohort had hundreds of subjects, the donors belonged to the separate validation cohort of roughly 130 subjects. Sequenced sample: PBMCs. The receptor's source is a woman younger than 30 in good health and CMV-seronegative. J is TRBJ1-2 and V is TRBV28; D is ambiguous. The CDR3 DNA reads as TGTGCCAGCAGTTTATGGCTGGGAGGTTCTGCAGTGTATGGCTACACCTTC. It is translated as CASSLWLGGSAVYGYTF.